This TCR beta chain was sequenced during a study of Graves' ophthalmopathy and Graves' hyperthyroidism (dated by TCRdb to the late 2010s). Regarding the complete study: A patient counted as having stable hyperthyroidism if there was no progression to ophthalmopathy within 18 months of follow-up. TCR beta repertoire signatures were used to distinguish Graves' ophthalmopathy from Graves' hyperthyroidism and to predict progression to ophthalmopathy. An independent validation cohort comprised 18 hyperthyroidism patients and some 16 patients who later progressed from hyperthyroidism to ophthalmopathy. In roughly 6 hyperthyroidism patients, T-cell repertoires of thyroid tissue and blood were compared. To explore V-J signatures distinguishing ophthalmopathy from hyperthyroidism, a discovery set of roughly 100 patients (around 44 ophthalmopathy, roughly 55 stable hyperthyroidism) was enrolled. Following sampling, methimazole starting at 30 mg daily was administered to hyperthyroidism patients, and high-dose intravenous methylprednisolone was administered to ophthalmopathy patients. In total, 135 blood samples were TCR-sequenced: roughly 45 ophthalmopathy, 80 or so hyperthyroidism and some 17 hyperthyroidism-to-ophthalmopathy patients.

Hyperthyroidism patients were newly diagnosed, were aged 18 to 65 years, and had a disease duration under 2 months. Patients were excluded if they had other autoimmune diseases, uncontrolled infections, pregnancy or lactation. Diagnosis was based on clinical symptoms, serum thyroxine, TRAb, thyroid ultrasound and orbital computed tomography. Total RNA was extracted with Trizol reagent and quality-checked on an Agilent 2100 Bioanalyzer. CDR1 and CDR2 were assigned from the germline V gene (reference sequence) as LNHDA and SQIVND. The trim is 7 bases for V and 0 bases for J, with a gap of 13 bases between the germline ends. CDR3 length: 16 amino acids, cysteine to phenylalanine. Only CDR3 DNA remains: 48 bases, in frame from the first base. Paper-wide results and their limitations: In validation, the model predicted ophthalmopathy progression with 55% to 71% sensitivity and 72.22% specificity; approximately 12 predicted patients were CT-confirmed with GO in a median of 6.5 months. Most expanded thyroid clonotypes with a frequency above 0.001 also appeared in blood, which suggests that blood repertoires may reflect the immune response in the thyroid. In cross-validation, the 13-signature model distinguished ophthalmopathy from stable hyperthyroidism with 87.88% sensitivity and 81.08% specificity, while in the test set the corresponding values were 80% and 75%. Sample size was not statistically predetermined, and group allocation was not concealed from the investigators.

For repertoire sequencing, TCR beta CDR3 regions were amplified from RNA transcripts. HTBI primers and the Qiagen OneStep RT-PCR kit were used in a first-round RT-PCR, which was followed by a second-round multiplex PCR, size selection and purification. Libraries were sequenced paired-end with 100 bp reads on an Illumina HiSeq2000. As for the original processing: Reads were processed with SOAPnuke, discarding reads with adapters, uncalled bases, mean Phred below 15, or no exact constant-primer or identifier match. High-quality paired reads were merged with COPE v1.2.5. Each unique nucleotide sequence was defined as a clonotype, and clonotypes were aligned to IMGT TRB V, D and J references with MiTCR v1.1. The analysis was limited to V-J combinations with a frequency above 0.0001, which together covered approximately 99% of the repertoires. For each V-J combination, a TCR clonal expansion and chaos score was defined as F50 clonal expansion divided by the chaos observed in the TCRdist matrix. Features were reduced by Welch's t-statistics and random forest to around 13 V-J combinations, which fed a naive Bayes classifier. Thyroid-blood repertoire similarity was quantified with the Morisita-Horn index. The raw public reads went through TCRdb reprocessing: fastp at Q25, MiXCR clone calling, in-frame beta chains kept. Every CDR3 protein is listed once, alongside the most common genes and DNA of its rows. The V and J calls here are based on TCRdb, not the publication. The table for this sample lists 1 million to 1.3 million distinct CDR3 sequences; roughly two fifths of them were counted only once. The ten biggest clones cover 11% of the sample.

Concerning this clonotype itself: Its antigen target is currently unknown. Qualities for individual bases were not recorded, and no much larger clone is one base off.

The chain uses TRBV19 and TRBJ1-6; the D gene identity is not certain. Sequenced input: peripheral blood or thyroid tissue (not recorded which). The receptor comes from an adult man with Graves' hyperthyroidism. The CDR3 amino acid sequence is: CASTQEGRSYNSPLHF. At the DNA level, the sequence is TGTGCCAGTACCCAGGAAGGGCGCTCCTATAATTCACCCCTCCACTTT.